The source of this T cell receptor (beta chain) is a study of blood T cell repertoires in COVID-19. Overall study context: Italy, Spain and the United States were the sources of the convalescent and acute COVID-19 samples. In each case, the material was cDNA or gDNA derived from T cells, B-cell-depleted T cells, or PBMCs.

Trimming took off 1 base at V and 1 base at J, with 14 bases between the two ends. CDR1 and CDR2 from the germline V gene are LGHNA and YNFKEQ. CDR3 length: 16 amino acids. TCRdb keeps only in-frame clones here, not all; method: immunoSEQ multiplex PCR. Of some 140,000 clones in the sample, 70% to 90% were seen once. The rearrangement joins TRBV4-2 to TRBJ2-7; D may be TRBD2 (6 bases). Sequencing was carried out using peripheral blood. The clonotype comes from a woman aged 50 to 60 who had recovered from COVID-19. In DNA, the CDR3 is TGTGCCAGCAGCCAAGTTGGCCGGGGGAGTTCCTACGAGCAGTACTTC. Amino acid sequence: CASSQVGRGSSYEQYF.